This T cell receptor (beta chain) appears in the sequencing data of a study of T cell responses to AZD1222 COVID-19 vaccine. Study-level background: Second doses were pooled across both intervals (about 4 or about 12 weeks).

Germline assignment: CDR1 LGHNT and CDR2 FRNRAP. This CDR3 is 15 amino acids long. Trimming shortened V by 6 bases and J by 5 bases, and 16 bases separated the two germline ends. Here immunoSEQ multiplex PCR was the method, and the copy in TCRdb shows in-frame clones only, minus some. This table has under 200,000 clones, 85% to 95% appearing once. Study results and limitations: The CD4 TCRs associated with vaccination extended across spike and predominated at 160-218 and 743-854. Once two AZD1222 doses were given, Spike-specific TCR breadth and depth went up. Baseline antibody screening turned up just a handful of seropositive AZD1222 recipients.

Turning to this clone: The antigen is not known.

The chain carries TRBV12-5 and TRBJ1-4; no clear D gene. The material sequenced was peripheral blood, taken on day 0 of AZD1222 vaccination. The TCR sequence derives from an adult in good health. As DNA, the CDR3 is TGTGCTAGTGGCCCCGGCCGTCTAGGGAATGAAAAACTGTTTTTT. Protein: CASGPGRLGNEKLFF. The entire variable domain, with the rest obtained from reference TRBV12-5 and TRBJ1-4, is as follows: DARVTQTPRHKVTEMGQEVTMRCQPILGHNTVFWYRQTMMQGLELLAYFRNRAPLDDSGMPKDRFSAEMPDATLATLKIQPSEPRDSAVYFCASGPGRLGNEKLFFGSGTQLSVL.